This TCR beta chain comes out of a study of graft-versus-host responses after intestinal transplantation. Study as a whole: Multivisceral, liver-intestinal, or isolated intestinal transplants were received by the recipients.

Remarks on this clone: Its target is unknown.

The CDR3 length is 14 residues. Germline V lookup: CDR1 SGHNT, CDR2 YYREEE (reference sequence). Trimming took 4 bases from V and 2 from J, leaving 9 bases between them. Broader study findings: Recipient marrow harbored GvH clones, some of which surfaced first in ileum or blood. Within allografts, high graft-versus-host to host-versus-graft clonal ratios were seen among patients with graft-donor T cell macrochimerism. Peak GvH clone levels in circulation were associated with early post-transplant HvG declines.

Profiling relied on immunoSEQ multiplex PCR, and the TCRdb table lists in-frame clones only, not all of them. Here the sample spans 75,000 to 100,000 clones, more than 80% being singletons. The specimen comprised PBMCs, sampled roughly 410 days after intestinal transplant. This chain joins TRBV5-4 and TRBJ2-2; unclear D gene. The receptor's source is a human patient who received an intestinal transplant, so some T cells may come from the graft donor. CDR3 in DNA: TGTGCCAGCAGCCCTACCGCCAACACCGGGGAGCTGTTTTTT. This codes for CASSPTANTGELFF.